This T cell receptor beta chain originates from a study of blood T cell repertoires in COVID-19. As for the study in general: Collection of acute and convalescent COVID-19 samples took place in the United States, Italy and Spain. T cells, B-cell-depleted T cells, or PBMCs supplied cDNA or gDNA.

CDR3 length equals 16 residues. With 7 bases clipped from V and 6 bases from J, the junction kept 16 bases outside the gene matches. In germline, CDR1 is MNHNY, CDR2 SVGAGI (reference sequence). Per the original data handling: Nucleated cell number was recorded as an estimate derived from reference gene primer amplification. Produced via immunoSEQ multiplex PCR; TCRdb's table is partial and in-frame only. V and J calls plus clone size are reproduced from that table; the DNA served to infer D and trimming. The repertoire holds around 200,000 clones, with roughly four fifths as singletons. What was sequenced was peripheral blood. The TCR comes from a man aged 30 to 39 with active or convalescent COVID-19. V and J are TRBV6-6 and TRBJ1-2; 8 bases agree with TRBD1. For the CDR3, the DNA is TGTGCCAGCACTCAGACTACCGGACAGGGCAGGAATGGCTACACCTTC. It specifies CASTQTTGQGRNGYTF.